The text below deals with one T cell receptor beta chain. As yet, its antigen is unknown. The J segment lost 4 bases and the V segment lost 5 bases, leaving 9 bases of the junction unmatched. The CDR3 spans 15 residues. The V gene's germline CDR1 is MGHDK and CDR2 SYGVNS. The source of the sample is a study of beta chain features in type 1 diabetes. Study conclusions and caveats: TCRB CDR3s were moderately but significantly shorter in Type 1 diabetes patients in all four CD4+ subsets.

Since all of the isolated RNA was reverse transcribed, expressed TCRB transcripts were what got sequenced. Some clones are missing from TCRdb's copy, which holds only in-frame ones; the method was immunoSEQ multiplex PCR. The profile shows 200,000 to 300,000 clones, 20% of them singletons. The chain combines TRBV25-1 with TRBJ2-7, with TRBD1 matching over 9 bases. The source material was naive CD4+ T cells from blood. The receptor was isolated from a woman in her 40s with type 1 diabetes. The CDR3 here is CASSQGTGSWYEQYF. The CDR3 DNA reads TGTGCCAGCAGTCAAGGGACAGGGTCATGGTACGAGCAGTACTTC.